Following are 8 T cell receptor beta chains from one sample sequenced in a study of T cells after yellow fever vaccination. MiXCR, run by TCRdb on the 5' RACE reads, gives a single entry per CDR3 protein. The sample shows roughly 170,000 distinct CDR3 sequences, approximately 9.7% of them seen only once. The sequences come from CD8+ T cells sorted from PBMCs, collected 45 days after the yellow fever booster vaccination. Source of these receptors: a man between 18 and 35 years old who received the YFV17D yellow fever vaccine.

The V and J genes are TRBV6-1 and TRBJ1-2; the D is unclear. The ends were cut back, 0 bases at V and 3 bases at J, with 11 bases in the middle. Germline V gene data show CDR1 as MNHNS and CDR2 as SASEGT. This CDR3 region has 15 residues. This CDR3 reads CASSEAPDSYYGYTF. CDR3 coding DNA: TGTGCCAGCAGTGAAGCGCCGGACTCCTACTATGGCTACACCTTC.

This clonotype was picked up a small number of times. The rearrangement joins TRBV7-9 to TRBJ2-6; TRBD2 aligns across 15 bases. V gave up 4 bases and J gave up 3 bases; unmatched junction bases: 10. This CDR3 is built from 20 residues. Germline CDR1 is SEHNR and CDR2 is FQNEAQ (reference sequence). Here the CDR3 reads CASSYYPGLAGGGGANVLTF. CDR3 sequence (DNA): TGTGCCAGCAGCTACTACCCGGGACTAGCGGGGGGTGGTGGGGCCAACGTCCTGACTTTC.

The J gene is TRBJ2-3, the V gene TRBV7-9; D might be TRBD2 (6 bases). Trimming removed 1 base from V and 2 bases from J, with 13 bases in between. The V gene's germline CDR1 is SEHNR and CDR2 FQNEAQ (reference sequence). The CDR3 has 16 amino acids. CDR3 sequence reads: CASSLVVSGITDTQYF. The CDR3 DNA follows: TGTGCCAGCAGCTTAGTTGTTAGCGGAATCACAGATACGCAGTATTTT.

V and J are TRBV6-1 and TRBJ1-5, with D hard to call. Trimming left V 1 base short and J 7 bases short, with 8 bases between. The germline V gene has CDR1 MNHNS and CDR2 SASEGT. The CDR3 contains 13 residues. The CDR3 DNA is TGTGCCAGCAGTGAAGGGGTATGGCAGCCCCAGCATTTT. This codes for CASSEGVWQPQHF.

This chain uses TRBV12-3 or TRBV12-4 with TRBJ1-3; D is unclear. Trimming removed 3 bases from V and 4 bases from J, with 7 bases in between. CDR3 length equals 13 residues. In DNA, the CDR3 is TGTGCCAGCAGTTTTGTCCGAGGAAACACCATATATTTT. Translated, it gives CASSFVRGNTIYF.

This clonotype has at least ten counts. This chain links TRBV4-1 with TRBJ1-1; TRBD1 matches 9 bases. The CDR3 contains 15 residues. CDR1 is MGHRA and CDR2 is YSYEKL in the germline V gene. The V and J ends lost 4 bases and 6 bases, in that order; junction bases with no gene match: 9. The CDR3 sequence is CASSRTGTGWAEAFF. CDR3 bases: TGCGCCAGCAGCCGCACCGGGACAGGGTGGGCTGAAGCTTTCTTT.

There are many counts of this clonotype. The chain has TRBV7-6 and TRBJ2-1; 10 nucleotides agree with TRBD2. V lost 2 bases and J lost 0; bases outside the gene matches: 1. CDR1 SGHVS and CDR2 FNYEAQ come from the germline V gene. The CDR3 totals 16 residues. CDR3 protein: CASSLLAGASYNEQFF. DNA of the CDR3: TGTGCCAGCAGCTTACTAGCGGGGGCCTCCTACAATGAGCAGTTCTTC.

In this sample, this clonotype turned up a few times. The chain employs TRBV7-8 and TRBJ2-2, with TRBD1 matching over 7 bases. There are 15 residues in the CDR3. With 6 bases clipped from V and 2 bases from J, the junction kept 6 bases outside the gene matches. Germline CDR1 SGHVS, CDR2 FQNEAQ. In nucleotides, the CDR3 is TGTGCCAGCAGAGTTCAGGGGGAAAACACCGGGGAGCTGTTTTTT. Translated: CASRVQGENTGELFF.